This note documents a single TCR beta chain sequence. This record comes from a study of blood T cell repertoires in COVID-19. Study information: Acute and convalescent COVID-19 samples came from the United States, Italy and Spain.

Deletions cut 1 base from V and 7 bases from J, with 14 bases between. The germline gives CDR1 SGHTA, CDR2 FQGNSA. The CDR3 runs to 14 residues. Study processing details: Using reference gene primer amplification, nucleated cell counts were estimated. The table came from immunoSEQ multiplex PCR; TCRdb's copy has only in-frame clones and leaves some out. Clonal size and the V and J genes are those of that table, whereas D and trimming came from the DNA. Found here are fewer than 450,000 clones, 70% to 90% of them singletons; the top ten hold approximately 2%. Participants were aged 18 to 89 years from roughly 26 US areas.

This rearrangement joins TRBV7-2 to TRBJ2-7, with D possibly being TRBD2 (6 bases). The sample taken for sequencing was PBMCs or T cells enriched from blood (not recorded which). This TCR was recovered from a middle-aged woman with acute COVID-19. The CDR3 is CASSLVGGSGEQYF. The CDR3 nucleotides are TGTGCCAGCAGCTTAGTTGGGGGGTCGGGTGAGCAGTACTTC.